What follows are 17 T cell receptor beta chains derived from one specimen sequenced in a study of blood T cell repertoires in COVID-19. Profiling relied on immunoSEQ multiplex PCR, and the TCRdb table lists in-frame clones only, not all of them. The data contain about 290,000 clones, over 85% of them singletons. Material for sequencing was peripheral blood. The source is a woman aged 25 to 39 with COVID-19, enrolled during active disease.

This rearrangement joins TRBV10-3 to TRBJ1-2, with no clear D. Germline CDR1 and CDR2: ENHRY and SYGVKD. The V end lost 2 bases, the J end lost 4 bases, and 5 bases lay between the germline ends. The CDR3 contains 12 residues. CDR3 sequence (DNA): TGTGCCATCAGTGAGGCGGTCTATGGCTACACCTTC. Amino acid sequence: CAISEAVYGYTF.

The chain is built from TRBV6-5 and TRBJ1-5; D possibly corresponds to TRBD1 (5 bases). CDR3 length: 14 residues. V was trimmed by 5 bases and J by 7 bases, leaving 15 bases between them. CDR1 MNHEY and CDR2 SVGAGI come from the germline V gene. Written as DNA, the CDR3 is TGTGCCAGCAGTCGTGGGGGGGGAGGCCAGCCCCAGCATTTT. Translation: CASSRGGGGQPQHF.

V usage is TRBV30 and J usage is TRBJ1-1, with 8 positions matching TRBD1. The CDR3 covers 12 residues. The germline gives CDR1 GTSNPN, CDR2 SVGIG (reference sequence). J gave up 7 bases and V 5 bases, and 6 bases lay outside the gene matches. CDR3 in amino acids: CAWDRGRGEAFF. As DNA, the CDR3 is TGTGCCTGGGACAGGGGCCGGGGTGAAGCTTTCTTT.

The gene calls are TRBV5-6 and TRBJ1-2; 11 bases align to TRBD1. Germline V gene data show CDR1 as SGHDT and CDR2 as YYEEEE. With V trimmed by 4 bases and J by 8 bases, 10 bases remained unmatched. The CDR3 is 15 amino acids. As DNA, the CDR3 is TGTGCCAGCAGCGTGCCGGGACAGGGGGGTTTCGGCTACACCTTC. Amino acids: CASSVPGQGGFGYTF.

Only a few counts were recorded for this clone. As DNA, the CDR3 is TGTGCCAGCAGGCGGAACCTCTACGAGCAGTACTTC. Amino acid sequence: CASRRNLYEQYF. The rearrangement joins TRBV25-1 to TRBJ2-7, with D unresolved. The CDR3 extends over 12 amino acids. In germline, CDR1 is MGHDK, CDR2 SYGVNS. V gave up 6 bases and J gave up 3 bases, with 9 bases separating them.

This chain connects TRBV27 to TRBJ2-2, with a possible D match to TRBD2 (6 bases). CDR1 and CDR2 (germline): MNHEY, SMNVEV (reference sequence). V lost 9 bases and J 4 bases, leaving 15 bases between the germline ends. This CDR3 is 14 amino acids long. The CDR3 DNA sequence: TGTGCCAGTTGGACGGGACTTGCCACCGGGGAGCTGTTTTTT. Translated: CASWTGLATGELFF.

J is TRBJ1-4 and V is TRBV29-1; 8 nucleotides agree with TRBD1. The CDR3 loop spans 13 amino acids. After removal of 5 bases from V and 6 bases from J, the junction contained 5 bases not matched to a gene. Germline CDR1 and CDR2: SQVTM and ANQGSEA. CDR3 sequence (DNA): TGCAGCGTTTCCAGGGGGCTGTATGAAAAACTGTTTTTT. Amino acids: CSVSRGLYEKLFF. Combining the CDR3 with reference TRBV29-1 and TRBJ1-4 gives the whole variable domain SAVISQKPSRDICQRGTSLTIQCQVDSQVTMMFWYRQQPGQSLTLIATANQGSEATYESGFVIDKFPISRPNLTFSTLTVSNMSPEDSSIYLCSVSRGLYEKLFFGSGTQLSVL.

The rearrangement links TRBV5-1 to TRBJ2-7; the match to TRBD2 covers 10 bases. Trimming took 2 bases from V and 1 from J; bases not matched to a gene: 6. The CDR3 sequence is 16 residues long. Germline CDR1 is SGHRS and CDR2 is YFSETQ. For the CDR3, the DNA is TGCGCCAGCAGCTTCGGGGGGACTAGCGTTTCCTACGAGCAGTACTTC. This translates into CASSFGGTSVSYEQYF.

This clone has a handful of counts. The genes are TRBV12-5 and TRBJ2-1, with TRBD1 matching 7 bases. CDR1 and CDR2 from the germline V gene are LGHNT and FRNRAP. Trimming removed 6 bases from V and 8 bases from J; junction bases left unmatched: 16. CDR3 size: 16 residues. This chain's CDR3 is CASGPQGVSGLHEQFF. CDR3 bases: TGTGCTAGTGGCCCTCAGGGGGTCTCTGGATTGCATGAGCAGTTCTTC.

This clone appeared once. The rearrangement links TRBV9 to TRBJ1-1; D perhaps matches TRBD1 (6 bases). The germline CDR1 and CDR2 sequences are SGDLS and YYNGEE. V was cut by 0 bases and J by 3 bases, with 12 bases left in between. This CDR3 contains 15 residues. The CDR3 region has the DNA TGTGCCAGCAGCGTAGCTTGGGGGCTCGACACTGAAGCTTTCTTT. Its translation: CASSVAWGLDTEAFF.

The chain is built from TRBV5-6 and TRBJ2-1, with 11 bases fitting TRBD2. The junction had 7 bases not matched to a gene; V was cut back by 0 bases and J by 8 bases. The V gene's germline CDR1 is SGHDT and CDR2 YYEEEE. This CDR3 region has 16 residues. CDR3 bases: TGTGCCAGCAGCTTGGGACCTAGCGGGGGGTGGTATGAGCAGTTCTTC. It encodes CASSLGPSGGWYEQFF.

This chain links TRBV14 with TRBJ2-2, with D possibly TRBD2 on 6 matching bases. V was cut by 0 bases and J by 0 bases, with 11 bases left in between. This CDR3 has 17 residues. Germline CDR1 and CDR2: SGHDN and FVKESK. The CDR3 loop reads CASSQDRGIPNTGELFF. In nucleotides, the CDR3 is TGTGCCAGCAGCCAAGATCGGGGGATTCCGAACACCGGGGAGCTGTTTTTT.

The chain links TRBV5-1 to TRBJ1-1; unclear D gene. The ends were cut back, 0 bases at V and 3 bases at J, with 15 bases in the middle. CDR3 size: 16 residues. Germline V lookup: CDR1 SGHRS, CDR2 YFSETQ. CDR3 nucleotide sequence: TGCGCCAGCAGCTTGGTTCCCCCAGGAGGAGACACTGAAGCTTTCTTT. Translated, it gives CASSLVPPGGDTEAFF.

This chain joins TRBV7-9 and TRBJ1-6; 8 nucleotides align to TRBD1. This CDR3 has 15 residues. V shed 6 bases and J 7 bases; nucleotides not matched to a gene: 8. CDR1 is SEHNR, CDR2 FQNEAQ, per germline (reference sequence). CDR3 DNA sequence: TGTGCCAGCAGTCCTGACAGGGGTCTCAATTCACCCCTCCACTTT. The encoded protein is CASSPDRGLNSPLHF.

CDR3 sequence: CASTSQDTQYF. The CDR3 DNA follows: TGTGCCAGCACCTCTCAGGATACGCAGTATTTT. The chain uses TRBV6-5 and TRBJ2-3; D remains unclear. V was trimmed by 7 bases and J by 6 bases, leaving 8 bases between them. The CDR3 contains 11 residues. Per germline, CDR1 MNHEY and CDR2 SVGAGI.

The V call is TRBV28, the J call TRBJ1-4; no clear D gene. V was pared by 6 bases and J by 10 bases, with 21 bases between. CDR3 length: 15 amino acids. Germline assignment: CDR1 MDHEN and CDR2 SYDVKM. The CDR3 is CASRPTGSPRGKLFF. DNA of the CDR3: TGTGCCAGCAGGCCAACCGGGAGCCCCCGAGGAAAACTGTTTTTT. The full variable domain, its missing parts supplied by reference TRBV28 and TRBJ1-4, is DVKVTQSSRYLVKRTGEKVFLECVQDMDHENMFWYRQDPGLGLRLIYFSYDVKMKEKGDIPEGYSVSREKKERFSLILESASTNQTSMYLCASRPTGSPRGKLFFGSGTQLSVL.

This chain joins TRBV28 and TRBJ1-4; a weak D match, TRBD1 (5 bases). This CDR3 spans 14 amino acids. Germline lookup yields CDR1 MDHEN and CDR2 SYDVKM. V dropped 8 bases and J dropped 6 bases, with 16 bases sitting between them. CDR3 loop: CASGLVGEDEKLFF. As DNA, the CDR3 is TGTGCCAGCGGTCTGGTAGGGGAGGATGAAAAACTGTTTTTT.